There are a few counts of the clone carrying this T cell receptor (beta chain). Its antigen is unknown. The sample is drawn from a study of T-cell memory formation after mild COVID-19. Trimming took off 0 bases at V and 9 bases at J, with 13 bases between the two ends. The CDR3 length is 14 residues. Germline CDR1 is SGDLS and CDR2 is YYNGEE. Study results and limitations: Some clones that responded were present in memory (sampled pre-infection), which suggests cross-reactive memory joined.

TCRdb re-analysed the 5' RACE reads in MiXCR, keeping a single row per CDR3 protein. The sample records around 210,000 distinct CDR3 sequences, around 9.1% being singletons. The source material was PBMCs or a T cell subset sorted from them (not recorded which). This receptor was taken from a man aged 18 to 30 who had mild COVID-19 (a few samples of this study predate the infection). Cell type and time point are not known. The chain joins TRBV9 to TRBJ2-1; no clear D gene. CDR3 loop: CASSVASQVLEQFF. The CDR3 coding sequence is TGTGCCAGCAGCGTAGCTTCCCAGGTTCTTGAGCAGTTCTTC. The entire variable domain, with the rest obtained from reference TRBV9 and TRBJ2-1, is as follows: DSGVTQTPKHLITATGQRVTLRCSPRSGDLSVYWYQQSLDQGLQFLIQYYNGEERAKGNILERFSAQQFPDLHSELNLSSLELGDSALYFCASSVASQVLEQFFGPGTRLTVL.